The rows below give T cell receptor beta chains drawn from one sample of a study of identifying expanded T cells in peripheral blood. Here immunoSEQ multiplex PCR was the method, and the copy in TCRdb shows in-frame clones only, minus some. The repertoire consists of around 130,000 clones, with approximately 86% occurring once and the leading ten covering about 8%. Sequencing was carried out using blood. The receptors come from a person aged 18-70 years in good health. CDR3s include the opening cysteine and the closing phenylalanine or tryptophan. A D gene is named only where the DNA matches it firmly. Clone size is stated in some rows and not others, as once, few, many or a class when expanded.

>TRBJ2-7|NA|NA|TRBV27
TGTGCCAGCAGTTTAAGTCCAGGTAGTTACGAGCAGTACTTC
CASSLSPGSYEQYF
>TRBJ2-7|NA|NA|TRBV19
TGTGCCAGTGGGAGGACGGGTACAAGCTCCTACGAGCAGTACTTC
CASGRTGTSSYEQYF
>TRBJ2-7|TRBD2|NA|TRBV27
TGTGCCAGCAGGCGACTAGCGGGGGGCCCTTACGAGCAGTACTTC
CASRRLAGGPYEQYF
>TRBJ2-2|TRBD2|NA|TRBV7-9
TGTGCCAGCAGCCCGACTAGCGGGTACACCGGGGAGCTGTTTTTT
CASSPTSGYTGELFF
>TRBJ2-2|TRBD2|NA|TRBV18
TGTGCCAGCTCACTTCTAGCGGGAGGGCTGAACACCGGGGAGCTGTTTTTT
CASSLLAGGLNTGELFF
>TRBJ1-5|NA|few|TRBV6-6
TGTGCCACGCAACGACGAACCAATCAGCCCCAGCATTTT
CATQRRTNQPQHF
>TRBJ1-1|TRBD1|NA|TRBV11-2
TGTGCCAGCAGCCCCATGCAGGGGGGTCGGGCCACTGAAGCTTTCTTT
CASSPMQGGRATEAFF
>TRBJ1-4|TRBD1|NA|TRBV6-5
TGTGCCAGCAGTGAAGGGGGCATAGAGGAAAAACTGTTTTTT
CASSEGGIEEKLFF
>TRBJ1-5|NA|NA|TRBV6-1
TGTGCCAGCAGTGAAGCGTCTTTGGGGAGCAATCAGCCCCAGCATTTT
CASSEASLGSNQPQHF
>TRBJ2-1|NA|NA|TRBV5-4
TGTGCCAGCAGCTTGGTGGGCCCCCATGAGCAGTTCTTC
CASSLVGPHEQFF
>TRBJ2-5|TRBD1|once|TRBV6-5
TGTGCCAGCATCGCACAGGGGGCGCAAGAGACCCAGTACTTC
CASIAQGAQETQYF
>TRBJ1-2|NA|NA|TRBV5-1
TGCGCCAGCAGCTTGGGACAGCCCCGTCAGTTTGGCGGCTACACCTTC
CASSLGQPRQFGGYTF
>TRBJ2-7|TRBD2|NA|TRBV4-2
TGTGCCAGCAGCCAATCGACTAGCGGGAACTACGAGCAGTACTTC
CASSQSTSGNYEQYF
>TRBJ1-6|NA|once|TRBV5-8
TGTGCCAGTAGGCAGGGGAGGCAAAATTCACCCCTCCACTTT
CASRQGRQNSPLHF
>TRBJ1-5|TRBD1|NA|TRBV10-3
TGTGCCGTCAGGGACAGGGTCGACAGCAATCAGCCCCAGCATTTT
CAVRDRVDSNQPQHF
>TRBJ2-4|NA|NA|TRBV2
TGTGCCAGCACCTGGGGACAGAGGGGGGACATTCAGTACTTC
CASTWGQRGDIQYF
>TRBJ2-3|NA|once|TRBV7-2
TGTGCCAGCAGCTTAATTTATACTCCAGATACGCAGTATTTT
CASSLIYTPDTQYF
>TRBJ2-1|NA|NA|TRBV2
TGTGCCAGCAGTCTTACAGGGAACTCCTACAATGAGCAGTTCTTC
CASSLTGNSYNEQFF
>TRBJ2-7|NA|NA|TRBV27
TGTGCCAGCAGGGTTCTTGGCAGGCAAAGCTCCTACGAGCAGTACTTC
CASRVLGRQSSYEQYF
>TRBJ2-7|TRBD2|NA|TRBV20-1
TGCAGTGCCGCGGGGGGCTTCGAGCAGTACTTC
CSAAGGFEQYF
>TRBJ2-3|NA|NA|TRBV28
TGTGCCAGCAGTTTGGTTCCCGCCACAGATACGCAGTATTTT
CASSLVPATDTQYF
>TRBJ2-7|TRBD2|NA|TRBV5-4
TGTGCCAGCAGCTTGGATCTTAGCGGGGGGGCGAACGAGCAGTACTTC
CASSLDLSGGANEQYF
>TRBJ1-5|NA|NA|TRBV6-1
TGTGCCAGCTTAACGGAGTATCAGCCCCAGCATTTT
CASLTEYQPQHF
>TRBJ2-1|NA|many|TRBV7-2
TGTGCCAGCACCCTAGGGGGCGGAGGGGCCTACAATGAGCAGTTCTTC
CASTLGGGGAYNEQFF
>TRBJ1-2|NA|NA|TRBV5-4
TGTGCCAGCAGCCTAGAGGGGGGGCGCGACTATGGCTACACCTTC
CASSLEGGRDYGYTF
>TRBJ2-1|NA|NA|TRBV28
TGTGCCAGCAGTTCTGGTCAAGGGGGGAACTACAATGAGCAGTTCTTC
CASSSGQGGNYNEQFF
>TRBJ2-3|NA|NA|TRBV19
TGTGCCAGTAAGGCATCCAAGGGCACAGATACGCAGTATTTT
CASKASKGTDTQYF
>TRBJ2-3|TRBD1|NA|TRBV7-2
TGTGCCAGCAGCTTTGCCGGGACAGGGTATCAGTATTTT
CASSFAGTGYQYF
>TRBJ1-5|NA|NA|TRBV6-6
TGTGCCAGCAGTTATAGGGCCTTGAATCAGCCCCAGCATTTT
CASSYRALNQPQHF
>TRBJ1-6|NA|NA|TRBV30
TGTGGTGAGGGCCTATCCTTTAATTCACCCCTCCACTTT
CGEGLSFNSPLHF
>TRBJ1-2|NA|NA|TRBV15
TGTGCCACCAGCAGAGATCGAACGGGGACCTATGGCTACACCTTC
CATSRDRTGTYGYTF
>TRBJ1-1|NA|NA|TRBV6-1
TGTGCCAGCATGGGGGCGGGAACTGAAGCTTTCTTT
CASMGAGTEAFF
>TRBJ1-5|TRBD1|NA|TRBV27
TGTGCCAGCAGTAGCCGGGACAGGATCTATAGCAATCAGCCCCAGCATTTT
CASSSRDRIYSNQPQHF
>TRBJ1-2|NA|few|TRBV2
TGTGCCAGCAGCGGCGGCTATGGCTACACCTTC
CASSGGYGYTF
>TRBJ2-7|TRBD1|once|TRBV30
TGTGCCTGGACCACCGCCGCAGACAGGGGCGAGCAGTACTTC
CAWTTAADRGEQYF
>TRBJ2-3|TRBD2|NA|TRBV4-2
TGTGCCAGCAGCCAAGGGATTAGCGGGGGAGCAGATACGCAGTATTTT
CASSQGISGGADTQYF
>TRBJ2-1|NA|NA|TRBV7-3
TGTGCCAGCAGCTTATTTGGGGGTAGCTCCTACAATGAGCAGTTCTTC
CASSLFGGSSYNEQFF
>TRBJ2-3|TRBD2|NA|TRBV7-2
TGTGCCAGCAGCGCGGGGGGCATGACAGATACGCAGTATTTT
CASSAGGMTDTQYF
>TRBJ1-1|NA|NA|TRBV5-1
TGCGCCAGCAGCTCGGGCCAAAGCGCTGAAGCTTTCTTT
CASSSGQSAEAFF
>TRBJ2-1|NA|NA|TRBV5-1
TGCGCCAGCGTAGCTTACAATGAGCAGTTCTTC
CASVAYNEQFF
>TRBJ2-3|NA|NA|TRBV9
TGTGCCAGCAGCGTAGCTTTCACTACTGCAGATACGCAGTATTTT
CASSVAFTTADTQYF
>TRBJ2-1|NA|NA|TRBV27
TGTGCCAGCAAGGACCTCGGGGAGCAGTTCTTC
CASKDLGEQFF
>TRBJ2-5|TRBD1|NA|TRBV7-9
TGTGCCAGCAGCTCCCTGGACAGGGTCGAGGAGACCCAGTACTTC
CASSSLDRVEETQYF
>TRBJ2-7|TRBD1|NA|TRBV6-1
TGTGCCAGCAGTGCGGACAGGGAGCAGTACTTC
CASSADREQYF
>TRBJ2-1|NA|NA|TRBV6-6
TGTGCCAGCAGCCTCGCGGCAGGGGGGTTAGAGCAGTTCTTC
CASSLAAGGLEQFF
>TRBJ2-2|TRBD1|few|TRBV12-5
TGTGCTAGTGGTTTGTCCAGGGGGATATACACCGGGGAGCTGTTTTTT
CASGLSRGIYTGELFF
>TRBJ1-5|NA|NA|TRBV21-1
TGTGCCAGCAGCAAGGGTAGGGGGGCTGGCAATCAGCCCCAGCATTTT
CASSKGRGAGNQPQHF
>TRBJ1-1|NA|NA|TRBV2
TGTGCCAGCCCCTCAGGTACAGGGCTGAGGAACACTGAAGCTTTCTTT
CASPSGTGLRNTEAFF
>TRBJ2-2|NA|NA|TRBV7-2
TGTGCCAGCAGCTTAGTTCTGAAGTACACCGGGGAGCTGTTTTTT
CASSLVLKYTGELFF
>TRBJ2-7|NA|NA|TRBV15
TGTGCCACCAGCAGAGATCGGGACCCACCAAACTCCTACGAGCAGTACTTC
CATSRDRDPPNSYEQYF
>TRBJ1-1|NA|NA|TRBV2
TGTGCCAGCAGTGAAGTGGGGGACACTGAAGCTTTCTTT
CASSEVGDTEAFF
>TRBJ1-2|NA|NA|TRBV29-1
TGCAGCGTTGTAAGTCCCAGTACGTGGAGTGGCTACACCTTC
CSVVSPSTWSGYTF
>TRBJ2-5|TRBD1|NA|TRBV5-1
TGCGCCAGCACCGACGACAGGGGCGCGGGCGAGACCCAGTACTTC
CASTDDRGAGETQYF
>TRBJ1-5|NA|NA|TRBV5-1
TGCGCCAGCAGCTCCCGAGACACAGGAAAGCCCCAGCATTTT
CASSSRDTGKPQHF
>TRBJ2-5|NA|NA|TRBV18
TGTGCCAGCTCACCAGTCGTGCAGATGATACAAGAGACCCAGTACTTC
CASSPVVQMIQETQYF
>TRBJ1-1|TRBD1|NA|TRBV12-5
TGTGCTAGTGGCCGTACCACAGGGGGGCGGACTGAAGCTTTCTTT
CASGRTTGGRTEAFF